A single T cell receptor beta chain is shown here with its context. Its antigen is currently unknown. The data are from a study of cytomegalovirus exposure and HLA in healthy donors. Overall study findings and caveats: A classifier reportedly called cytomegalovirus status with high sensitivity and specificity.

With 3 bases removed from V and 4 bases from J, the gap between germline ends came to 20 bases. This CDR3 contains 16 residues. Germline V gives CDR1 GTSNPN, CDR2 SVGIG (reference sequence). Repertoires were generated with immunoSEQ multiplex PCR, while TCRdb's copy carries only in-frame clones and drops some. Among approximately 280,000 clones listed, 88% were seen once. The sequence was obtained from a woman aged 18-29 years in good health and CMV-seronegative. The chain carries TRBV30 and TRBJ2-3, with D possibly being TRBD1 (5 bases). The specimen sequenced was PBMCs. The CDR3 spells CAWSEPAGSLADTQYF. CDR3 nucleotide sequence: TGTGCCTGGAGCGAACCGGCAGGGTCCCTCGCAGATACGCAGTATTTT. The full variable domain, in which reference TRBV30 and TRBJ2-3 provide the parts outside the CDR3, is SQTIHQWPATLVQPVGSPLSLECTVEGTSNPNLYWYRQAAGRGLQLLFYSVGIGQISSEVPQNLSASRPQDRQFILSSKKLLLSDSGFYLCAWSEPAGSLADTQYFGPGTRLTVL.